This TCR beta chain was found in a study of technical replicates of blood from a few donors. This CDR3 region has 12 residues. Germline CDR1 SEHNR, CDR2 FQNEAQ (reference sequence). V gave up 3 bases and J gave up 3 bases, with 6 bases separating them. Libraries were prepared by immunoSEQ multiplex PCR; TCRdb keeps only in-frame clonotypes and omits some of them. The table records 95,000 to 100,000 clones, approximately 95% of them present only once. The sequence derives from a human donor in good health. Sequencing used T cells isolated from PBMCs. The V call is TRBV7-9, the J call TRBJ2-7, with a possible D match to TRBD1 (5 bases). As DNA, the CDR3 is TGTGCCAGCAGCTTTGACAGCTACGAGCAGTACTTC. Protein: CASSFDSYEQYF.